The 32 T cell receptor beta chains below come from one sample, sequenced in a study of post-analysis software for immune sequencing data. Study-level findings and limits: Controls showed lower frequencies than patients for several TRBV segments, and TRBV5-6, TRBV5-1 and TRBV20-1 were among these.

The antigens of these receptors remain unknown. Unique molecular identifiers were present in the TCR beta cDNA libraries. One entry per CDR3 protein, called by TCRdb with MiXCR from the PCR reads. The data hold fewer than 850,000 distinct CDR3 sequences, with 30% observed a single time. Sequencing input: blood. The receptors shown here come from a girl between 5 and 17 years old with multiple sclerosis.

This clonotype was observed a few times. The chain carries TRBV2 and TRBJ2-7, with D maybe TRBD2 (6 bases). The CDR3 loop spans 12 amino acids. Trimming took 8 bases from V and 3 from J, leaving 11 bases between them. CDR1 is SNHLY and CDR2 is FYNNEI in the germline V gene. DNA of the CDR3: TGTGCCAGCGGCGGGATTAGCTACGAGCAGTACTTC. Protein product: CASGGISYEQYF. Complete variable domain (other parts from reference TRBV2 and TRBJ2-7): EPEVTQTPSHQVTQMGQEVILRCVPISNHLYFYWYRQILGQKVEFLVSFYNNEISEKSEIFDDQFSVERPDGSNFTLKIRSTKLEDSAMYFCASGGISYEQYFGPGTRLTVT.

This clonotype was found many times. The chain carries TRBV10-3 and TRBJ2-1; 13 bases fit TRBD2. Trimming removed 6 bases from V and 5 bases from J; junction bases left unmatched: 4. CDR1 is ENHRY and CDR2 is SYGVKD in the germline V gene. The CDR3 consists of 15 residues. The CDR3 region has the DNA TGTGCCATCAGAAAAACTAGCGGGGGGGACAATGAGCAGTTCTTC. It specifies CAIRKTSGGDNEQFF.

This clonotype was observed a few times. The chain has TRBV3-1 and TRBJ2-1; D is perhaps TRBD2 (5 bases). From germline, CDR1 is LGHDT and CDR2 YNNKEL (reference sequence). CDR3 length equals 13 residues. Trimming cost V 0 bases and J 10 bases, with 10 bases left between them. This chain's CDR3 is CASSQDTAGEQFF. DNA for the CDR3: TGTGCCAGCAGCCAAGACACGGCGGGCGAGCAGTTCTTC.

This rearrangement joins TRBV9 to TRBJ2-2; maybe TRBD1 (5 bases). There are 16 residues in the CDR3. Per germline, CDR1 SGDLS and CDR2 YYNGEE. Trimming removed 4 bases from V and 3 bases from J, with 16 bases in between. CDR3 nucleotides: TGTGCCAGCAGCCTCCAGGACATCTTTCACACCGGGGAGCTGTTTTTT. This sequence encodes CASSLQDIFHTGELFF.

The CDR3 nucleotides read TGTGCCAGCAGCTTACTCTACAATCAGCCCCAGCATTTT. Protein product: CASSLLYNQPQHF. The V gene is TRBV7-2, the J gene TRBJ1-5, with D unresolved. CDR1 is SGHTA, CDR2 FQGNSA, per germline. The CDR3 is 13 amino acids. Trimming pared 2 bases from V and 3 bases from J, leaving 5 bases between.

A note on this clonotype: It may be a read error: a sequence one base away is much more abundant. The CDR3 loop is CASTEEGPETQYF. DNA of the CDR3: TGTGCCAGCACCGAGGAGGGGCCAGAGACCCAGTACTTC. The chain recombines TRBV6-5 with TRBJ2-5; weak D call: TRBD2 (6 bases). This CDR3 contains 13 residues. Germline CDR1 is MNHEY and CDR2 is SVGAGI. V was pared by 7 bases and J by 4 bases, with 13 bases between.

Note on this clonotype: The germline gene is not matched at one end of the junction; a read error may be the cause. The rearrangement uses TRBV4-2 and TRBJ2-3; the match to TRBD2 covers 8 bases. From germline, CDR1 is LGHNA and CDR2 YNFKEQ. This CDR3 is built from 16 residues. DNA of the CDR3: TGTGCCGGCAGCCAACGGGGGGGGCGCTCCACAGATACGCAGTATTTT. It encodes CAGSQRGGRSTDTQYF.

Details on this clonotype: One end of the junction fails to match germline, which may point to a read error. The CDR3 loop is CASGSHPNYGCTF. CDR3 DNA sequence: TGTGCTAGTGGTTCTCACCCTAACTATGGCTGCACCTTC. The gene calls are TRBV12-5 and TRBJ1-2; no clear D gene. The CDR3 is 13 residues long. The germline gives CDR1 LGHNT, CDR2 FRNRAP. Using reference TRBV12-5 and TRBJ1-2 for the parts outside the CDR3, the full variable domain is DARVTQTPRHKVTEMGQEVTMRCQPILGHNTVFWYRQTMMQGLELLAYFRNRAPLDDSGMPKDRFSAEMPDATLATLKIQPSEPRDSAVYFCASGSHPNYGCTFGSGTRLTVV.

In this sample, this clonotype turned up a few times. The chain recombines TRBV7-2 with TRBJ2-7; 9 nucleotides align to TRBD2. The germline V gene has CDR1 SGHTA and CDR2 FQGNSA. The length of the CDR3 is 14 residues. With V trimmed by 1 base and J by 3 bases, 1 base remained unmatched. The DNA of the CDR3 is TGTGCCAGCAGCTTAGGCGGGAGGGTCTACGAGCAGTACTTC. Amino acid sequence: CASSLGGRVYEQYF.

The V call is TRBV19, the J call TRBJ2-4, with D unresolved. TRBJ2-7 explains the end of the DNA better; the J call may be wrong. Germline CDR1 is LNHDA and CDR2 is SQIVND (reference sequence). The CDR3 has 13 amino acids. For the CDR3, the DNA is TGTGCCAGTAGTATACGGGTTACCTACGAGCAGTACTTC. Encoded protein: CASSIRVTYEQYF.

A few counts support this clonotype. This chain joins TRBV7-9 and TRBJ2-1; TRBD1 agrees at 8 bases. Germline values: CDR1 SEHNR, CDR2 FQNEAQ (reference sequence). V trimming: 4 bases; J trimming: 4 bases; junction bases outside the gene matches: 21. The CDR3 contains 20 residues. The DNA for the CDR3 is TGTGCCAGCAGCTCCAATCCGGGACAGGACGAAACCTTTTTTTACAATGAGCAGTTCTTC. It is translated as CASSSNPGQDETFFYNEQFF.

J is TRBJ2-3 and V is TRBV15, with D hard to call. The CDR3 covers 16 residues. The germline V gene encodes CDR1 LNHNV and CDR2 YYDKDF (reference sequence). The V end was cut by 2 bases, the J end by 4 bases, with 16 bases between. The CDR3 loop reads CATSRPTGSAPDTQYF. The CDR3 DNA is TGTGCCACCAGCAGACCGACTGGCAGTGCCCCAGATACGCAGTATTTT.

The V gene is TRBV20-1, the J gene TRBJ2-7; no reliable D call. V dropped 3 bases and J dropped 4 bases, with 13 bases sitting between them. The CDR3 runs 13 residues. Germline V gives CDR1 DFQATT, CDR2 SNEGSKA (reference sequence). CDR3 nucleotides: TGCAGTGCTAGCGAGTCCGTTTTGTACGAGCAGTACTTC. This translates into CSASESVLYEQYF.

J is TRBJ2-6 and V is TRBV5-1; D possibly corresponds to TRBD2 (6 bases). This CDR3 is 16 amino acids long. V shed 2 bases and J shed 0 bases, with 9 bases lying between them. CDR1 is SGHRS, CDR2 YFSETQ, per germline. The CDR3: CASSFGLSSGANVLTF. The DNA of the CDR3 is TGCGCCAGCAGCTTCGGACTAAGCTCTGGGGCCAACGTCCTGACTTTC.

The sample holds a few counts of this clonotype. The V gene is TRBV27, the J gene TRBJ1-4, with no clear D. CDR1 and CDR2 (germline): MNHEY, SMNVEV (reference sequence). The CDR3 contains 16 residues. V shed 7 bases and J shed 0 bases, with 15 bases lying between them. The CDR3 sequence: CASTLTWAATNEKLFF. The CDR3 coding sequence is TGTGCCAGCACCCTGACTTGGGCCGCAACTAATGAAAAACTGTTTTTT.

As for this clonotype: Relative to the germline gene, one junction end is altered; a read error may explain this. The CDR3 here is CASNQEVTRDEQFF. The CDR3 DNA reads as TGTGCCAGCAACCAAGAGGTAACAAGGGATGAGCAGTTCTTC. This chain links TRBV4-2 with TRBJ2-1, with D unresolved. The CDR3 is 14 amino acids. CDR1 and CDR2 (germline): LGHNA, YNFKEQ.

This clonotype was seen only once. The gene calls are TRBV29-1 and TRBJ2-2, with 7 bases fitting TRBD2. With V trimmed by 2 bases and J by 1 base, 7 bases remained unmatched. From germline, CDR1 is SQVTM and CDR2 ANQGSEA. The CDR3 length is 16 residues. This CDR3 reads CSVESPLAENTGELFF. CDR3 DNA: TGCAGCGTTGAATCCCCGCTAGCGGAGAACACCGGGGAGCTGTTTTTT.

V usage is TRBV6-1 and J usage is TRBJ1-1; D gene uncertain. Deletions cut 3 bases from V and 2 bases from J, with 13 bases between. This CDR3 region has 15 residues. Germline V gene data show CDR1 as MNHNS and CDR2 as SASEGT. CDR3 region: CASSEDLGINTEAFF. The CDR3 nucleotides are TGTGCCAGCAGTGAGGACCTGGGCATCAACACTGAAGCTTTCTTT.

In regard to this clonotype: A much larger clone differs from this one at a single base, so this may be a read error. The chain links TRBV12-3 or TRBV12-4 to TRBJ2-4, with D unresolved. The end of the DNA fits TRBJ2-7 better, so the J call may be wrong. The CDR3 runs to 13 residues. The CDR3 is CASTPGCYYEQYF. CDR3 bases: TGTGCCAGCACTCCGGGCTGCTACTACGAGCAGTACTTC.

The chain joins TRBV29-1 to TRBJ2-1, with D uncertain. The CDR3 is 12 amino acids. CDR1 is SQVTM and CDR2 is ANQGSEA in the germline V gene. Trimming pared 3 bases from V and 6 bases from J, leaving 9 bases between. Written as DNA, the CDR3 is TGCAGCGTTGAGACTGGATTCAATGAGCAGTTCTTC. Amino acid sequence: CSVETGFNEQFF.

This clonotype was detected ten times or more. The V and J genes are TRBV7-2 and TRBJ2-7, with 9 bases fitting TRBD1. The CDR3 sequence is 14 residues long. The V gene end was trimmed by 7 bases and the J gene end by 2 bases; junction bases not matched to a gene: 6. CDR1 is SGHTA and CDR2 is FQGNSA in the germline V gene. The CDR3 bases are TGTGCCAGCATCCGGGACAGGGCCACCTACGAGCAGTACTTC. It codes for CASIRDRATYEQYF.

The CDR3 protein is CASSLAGGYYNEQYF. The DNA of the CDR3 is TGTGCCAGCAGCTTAGCGGGGGGGTACTACAATGAGCAGTACTTC. The chain uses TRBV7-6 and TRBJ2-4; 7 nucleotides line up with TRBD2. The germline CDR1 and CDR2 sequences are SGHVS and FNYEAQ. This CDR3 is 15 amino acids long. Losses at the gene ends were 0 bases for V and 13 bases for J; bases not matched to a gene: 12.

The V gene is TRBV6-5, the J gene TRBJ2-1; TRBD2 matches 13 bases. Germline assignment: CDR1 MNHEY and CDR2 SVGAGI. The ends lost 10 bases at V and 9 bases at J; junction bases unmatched: 12. This CDR3 has 15 amino acids. CDR3 nucleotide sequence: TGTGCCACCGGTACCACTAGCGGGGGGGGTGGTGAGCAGTTCTTC. Amino acid sequence: CATGTTSGGGGEQFF.

This clonotype turned up a few times. The chain carries TRBV20-1 and TRBJ1-2, with D perhaps matching TRBD1 (6 bases). CDR3 length: 15 residues. The germline CDR1 and CDR2 sequences are DFQATT and SNEGSKA (reference sequence). V lost 0 bases and J lost 1, with 12 bases in between. The CDR3 sequence is CSARDLAGDNYGYTF. DNA of the CDR3: TGCAGTGCTAGAGATCTGGCAGGGGATAACTATGGCTACACCTTC.

This clonotype has a handful of counts. This sequence joins TRBV29-1 and TRBJ2-1; 13 bases are a match to TRBD2. The CDR3 runs to 14 residues. V shed 1 base and J 9 bases; nucleotides not matched to a gene: 3. Per the germline V gene, CDR1 is SQVTM and CDR2 is ANQGSEA. The CDR3, as DNA: TGCAGCGTTGAAGCACTAGCGGGAGGGGGTGAGCAGTTCTTC. Its translation is CSVEALAGGGEQFF.

V is TRBV12-3 or TRBV12-4 and J is TRBJ2-3; 7 bases fit TRBD1. The CDR3 runs to 16 residues. Trimming took 5 bases from V and 3 from J; bases not matched to a gene: 11. The CDR3 spells CASSTTGLRWTDTQYF. CDR3 coding DNA: TGTGCCAGCAGTACGACAGGGTTGCGGTGGACAGATACGCAGTATTTT.

The gene calls are TRBV6-1 and TRBJ2-2; tentatively, D is TRBD1 or TRBD2 (6 bases each). The CDR3 spans 15 residues. Trimming took off 7 bases at V and 2 bases at J, with 14 bases between the two ends. Germline loops: CDR1 MNHNS, CDR2 SASEGT. CDR3 sequence reads: CASKGGTTNTGELFF. CDR3 bases: TGTGCCAGCAAAGGGGGGACCACAAACACCGGGGAGCTGTTTTTT.

This clonotype was picked up one time. The chain uses TRBV6-6 and TRBJ1-2; D is unresolved. Germline V gives CDR1 MNHNY, CDR2 SVGAGI (reference sequence). V dropped 3 bases and J dropped 4 bases, with 12 bases sitting between them. The CDR3 covers 14 residues. The CDR3 region is CASSYFEPRYGYTF. The CDR3 DNA reads as TGTGCCAGCAGTTATTTCGAACCTCGCTATGGCTACACCTTC.

V is TRBV18 and J is TRBJ1-2; possibly TRBD1 for D (6 bases). Deletions cut 2 bases from V and 7 bases from J, with 20 bases between. The CDR3 spans 16 residues. Germline loops: CDR1 KGHSH, CDR2 LQKENI. CDR3 sequence reads: CASSPKQGRTETGYTF. The CDR3 bases are TGTGCCAGCTCACCAAAACAGGGTCGGACAGAAACTGGCTACACCTTC.

This clonotype was found many times. The chain is built from TRBV20-1 and TRBJ2-1; 7 bases line up with TRBD2. V lost 2 bases to trimming and J lost 5 bases; unmatched junction nucleotides: 9. The length of the CDR3 is 15 residues. CDR1 and CDR2 from the germline V gene are DFQATT and SNEGSKA (reference sequence). CDR3 in amino acids: CSARLPGLPDNEQFF. CDR3 bases: TGCAGTGCTAGACTACCGGGACTACCTGACAATGAGCAGTTCTTC.

The chain combines TRBV27 with TRBJ2-7; 8 bases agree with TRBD1. The CDR3 sequence is 14 residues long. V was pared by 6 bases and J by 12 bases, with 16 bases of the junction left unmatched. Germline lookup yields CDR1 MNHEY and CDR2 SMNVEV (reference sequence). In DNA, the CDR3 is TGTGCCAGCAGCCTTGGCCCCCTCAGACAGGGGCTGTACTTC. Translation: CASSLGPLRQGLYF.

The chain links TRBV5-1 to TRBJ2-7; D unclear. TRBJ2-5 matches the DNA end more closely, so the J call is doubtful. Germline V lookup: CDR1 SGHRS, CDR2 YFSETQ. This CDR3 contains 14 residues. The CDR3 reads CASSFGSLQETQYF. In DNA, the CDR3 is TGCGCCAGCAGCTTTGGCTCATTGCAAGAGACCCAGTACTTC.